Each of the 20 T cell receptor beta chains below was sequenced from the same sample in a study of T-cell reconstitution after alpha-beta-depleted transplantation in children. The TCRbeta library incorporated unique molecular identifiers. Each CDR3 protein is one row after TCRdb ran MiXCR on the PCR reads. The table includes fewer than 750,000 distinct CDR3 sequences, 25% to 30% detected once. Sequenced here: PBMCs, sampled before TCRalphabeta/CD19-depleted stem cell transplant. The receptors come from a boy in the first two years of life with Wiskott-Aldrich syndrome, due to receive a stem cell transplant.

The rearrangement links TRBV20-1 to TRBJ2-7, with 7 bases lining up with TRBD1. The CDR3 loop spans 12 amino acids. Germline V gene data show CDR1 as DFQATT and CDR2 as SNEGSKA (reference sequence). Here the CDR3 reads CRETGVPYEQYF. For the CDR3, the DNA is TGCAGGGAAACAGGGGTCCCCTACGAGCAGTACTTC.

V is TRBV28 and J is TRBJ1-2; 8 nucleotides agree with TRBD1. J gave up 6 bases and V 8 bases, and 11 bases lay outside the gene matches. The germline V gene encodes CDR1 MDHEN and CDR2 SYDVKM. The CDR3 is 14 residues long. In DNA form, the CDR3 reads TGTGCCAGCCTAAGGACAGGGAAGGGTCATGGCTACACCTTC. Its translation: CASLRTGKGHGYTF.

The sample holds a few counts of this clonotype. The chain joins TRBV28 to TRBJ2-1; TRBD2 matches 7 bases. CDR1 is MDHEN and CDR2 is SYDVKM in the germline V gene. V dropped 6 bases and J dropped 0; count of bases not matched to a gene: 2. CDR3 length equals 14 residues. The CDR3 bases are TGTGCCAGCAGGAGCGGGGACTCCTACAATGAGCAGTTCTTC. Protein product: CASRSGDSYNEQFF.

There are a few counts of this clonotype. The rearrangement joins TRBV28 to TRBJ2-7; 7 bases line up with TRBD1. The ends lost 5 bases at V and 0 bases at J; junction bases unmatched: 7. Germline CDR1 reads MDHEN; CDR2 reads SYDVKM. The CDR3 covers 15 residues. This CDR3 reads CASSLSDRSSYEQYF. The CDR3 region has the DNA TGTGCCAGCAGTCTTTCGGACAGGAGCTCCTACGAGCAGTACTTC.

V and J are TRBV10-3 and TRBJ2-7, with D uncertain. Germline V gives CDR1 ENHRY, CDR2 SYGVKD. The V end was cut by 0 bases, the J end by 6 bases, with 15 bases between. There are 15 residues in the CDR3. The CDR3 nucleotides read TGTGCCATCAGTGAGTCGGTCTCCCCGAAGGGCGAGCAGTACTTC. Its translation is CAISESVSPKGEQYF.

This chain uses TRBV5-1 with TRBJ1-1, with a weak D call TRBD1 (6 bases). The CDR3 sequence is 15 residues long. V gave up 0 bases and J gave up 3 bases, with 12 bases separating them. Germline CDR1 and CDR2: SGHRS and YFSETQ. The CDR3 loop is CASSLEDRPHTEAFF. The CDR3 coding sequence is TGCGCCAGCAGCTTGGAAGACAGGCCCCACACTGAAGCTTTCTTT.

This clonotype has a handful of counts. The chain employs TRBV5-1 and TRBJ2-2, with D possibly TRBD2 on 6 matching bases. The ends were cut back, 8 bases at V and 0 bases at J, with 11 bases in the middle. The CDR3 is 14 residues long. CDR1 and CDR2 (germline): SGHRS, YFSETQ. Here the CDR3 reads CASTGRPNTGELFF. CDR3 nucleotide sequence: TGCGCCAGTACCGGGAGACCGAACACCGGGGAGCTGTTTTTT.

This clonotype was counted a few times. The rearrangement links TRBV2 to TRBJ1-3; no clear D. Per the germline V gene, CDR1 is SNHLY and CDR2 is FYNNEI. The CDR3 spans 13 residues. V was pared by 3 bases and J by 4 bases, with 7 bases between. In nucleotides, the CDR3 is TGTGCCAGCAGTGAGGGATGGGGAAACACCATATATTTT. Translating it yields CASSEGWGNTIYF.

The CDR3 protein is CASSIAPLSVGYGYTF. The DNA for the CDR3 is TGCGCCAGCAGCATAGCACCATTATCGGTGGGCTATGGCTACACCTTC. The V and J genes are TRBV5-1 and TRBJ1-2; D call uncertain. The V gene lost 4 bases and the J gene lost 4 bases, with 20 bases spanning the gap. CDR1 SGHRS and CDR2 YFSETQ come from the germline V gene. The CDR3 is 16 amino acids.

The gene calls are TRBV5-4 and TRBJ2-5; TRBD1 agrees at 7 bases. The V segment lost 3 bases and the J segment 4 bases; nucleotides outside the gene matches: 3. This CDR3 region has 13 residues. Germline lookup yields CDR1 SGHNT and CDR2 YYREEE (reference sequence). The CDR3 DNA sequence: TGTGCCAGCAGCTGGGACAGCGGAGAGACCCAGTACTTC. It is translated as CASSWDSGETQYF.

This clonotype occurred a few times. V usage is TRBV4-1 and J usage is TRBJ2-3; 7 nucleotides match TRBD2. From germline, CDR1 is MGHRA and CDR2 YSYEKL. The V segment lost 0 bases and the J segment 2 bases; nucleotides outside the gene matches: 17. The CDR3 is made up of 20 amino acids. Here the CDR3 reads CASSQDFLGGAGVSTDTQYF. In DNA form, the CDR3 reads TGCGCCAGCAGCCAAGATTTTTTAGGAGGGGCGGGAGTGTCCACAGATACGCAGTATTTT.

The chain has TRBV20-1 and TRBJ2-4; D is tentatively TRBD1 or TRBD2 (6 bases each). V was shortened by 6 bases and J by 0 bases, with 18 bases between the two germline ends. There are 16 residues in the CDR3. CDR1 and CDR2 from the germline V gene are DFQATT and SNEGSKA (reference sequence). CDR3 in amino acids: CSAMRDTELAKNIQYF. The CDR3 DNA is TGCAGTGCAATGCGGGACACCGAATTAGCCAAAAACATTCAGTACTTC.

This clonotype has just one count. The CDR3 here is CASSPLAGRQFF. The CDR3 region has the DNA TGTGCCAGCAGCCCGCTAGCGGGTCGTCAGTTCTTC. The chain uses TRBV7-2 and TRBJ2-1, with 8 bases identical to TRBD2. The CDR3 is made up of 12 amino acids. Germline CDR1 SGHTA, CDR2 FQGNSA. The trim removed 5 bases at V and 13 bases at J, leaving 7 bases unmatched.

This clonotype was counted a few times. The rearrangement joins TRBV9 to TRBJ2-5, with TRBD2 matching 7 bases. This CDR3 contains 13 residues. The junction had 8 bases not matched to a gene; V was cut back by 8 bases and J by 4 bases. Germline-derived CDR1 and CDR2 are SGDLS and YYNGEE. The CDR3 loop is CASARGRGETQYF. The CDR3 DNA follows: TGTGCCAGTGCTCGCGGGAGAGGAGAGACCCAGTACTTC.

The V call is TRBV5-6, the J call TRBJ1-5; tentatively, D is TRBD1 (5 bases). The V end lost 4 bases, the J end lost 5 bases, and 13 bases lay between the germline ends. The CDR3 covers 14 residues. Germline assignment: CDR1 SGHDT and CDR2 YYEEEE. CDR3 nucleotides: TGTGCCAGCAGCCTGGGGGTAAACCATCAGCCCCAGCATTTT. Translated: CASSLGVNHQPQHF.

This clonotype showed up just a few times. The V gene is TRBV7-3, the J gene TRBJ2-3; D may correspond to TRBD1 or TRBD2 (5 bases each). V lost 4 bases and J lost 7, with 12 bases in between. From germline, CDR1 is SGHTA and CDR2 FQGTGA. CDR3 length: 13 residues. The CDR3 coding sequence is TGTGCCAGCAGCTCCGGGACGTCGTATACGCAGTATTTT. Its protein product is CASSSGTSYTQYF. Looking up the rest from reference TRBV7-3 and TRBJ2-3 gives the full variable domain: GAGVSQTPSNKVTEKGKYVELRCDPISGHTALYWYRQSLGQGPEFLIYFQGTGAADDSGLPNDRFFAVRPEGSVSTLKIQRTERGDSAVYLCASSSGTSYTQYFGPGTRLTVL.

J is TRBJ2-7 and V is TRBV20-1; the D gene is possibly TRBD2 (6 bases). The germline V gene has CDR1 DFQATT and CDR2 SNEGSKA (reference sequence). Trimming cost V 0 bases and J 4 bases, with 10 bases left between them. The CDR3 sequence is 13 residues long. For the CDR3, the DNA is TGCAGTGCTAGAGAGGGGGGTTTGTACGAGCAGTACTTC. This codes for CSAREGGLYEQYF.

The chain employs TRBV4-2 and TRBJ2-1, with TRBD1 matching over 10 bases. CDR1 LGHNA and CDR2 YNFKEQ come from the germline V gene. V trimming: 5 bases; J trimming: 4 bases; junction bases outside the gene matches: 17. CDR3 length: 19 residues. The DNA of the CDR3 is TGTGCCAGCAGCGCTGGGGGACAGGGGCTCGGAAGATTGTACAATGAGCAGTTCTTC. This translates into CASSAGGQGLGRLYNEQFF.

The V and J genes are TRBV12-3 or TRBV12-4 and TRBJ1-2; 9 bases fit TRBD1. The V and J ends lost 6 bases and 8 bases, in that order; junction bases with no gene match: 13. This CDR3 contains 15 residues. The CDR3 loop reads CASRPNTGGDGGYTF. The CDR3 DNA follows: TGTGCCAGCAGACCAAATACAGGGGGCGATGGCGGCTACACCTTC.

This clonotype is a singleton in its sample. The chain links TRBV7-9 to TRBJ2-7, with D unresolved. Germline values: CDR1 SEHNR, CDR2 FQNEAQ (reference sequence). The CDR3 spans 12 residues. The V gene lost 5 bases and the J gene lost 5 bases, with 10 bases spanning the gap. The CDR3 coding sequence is TGTGCCAGCAGCCCCGTTGATAACGAGCAGTACTTC. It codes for CASSPVDNEQYF.